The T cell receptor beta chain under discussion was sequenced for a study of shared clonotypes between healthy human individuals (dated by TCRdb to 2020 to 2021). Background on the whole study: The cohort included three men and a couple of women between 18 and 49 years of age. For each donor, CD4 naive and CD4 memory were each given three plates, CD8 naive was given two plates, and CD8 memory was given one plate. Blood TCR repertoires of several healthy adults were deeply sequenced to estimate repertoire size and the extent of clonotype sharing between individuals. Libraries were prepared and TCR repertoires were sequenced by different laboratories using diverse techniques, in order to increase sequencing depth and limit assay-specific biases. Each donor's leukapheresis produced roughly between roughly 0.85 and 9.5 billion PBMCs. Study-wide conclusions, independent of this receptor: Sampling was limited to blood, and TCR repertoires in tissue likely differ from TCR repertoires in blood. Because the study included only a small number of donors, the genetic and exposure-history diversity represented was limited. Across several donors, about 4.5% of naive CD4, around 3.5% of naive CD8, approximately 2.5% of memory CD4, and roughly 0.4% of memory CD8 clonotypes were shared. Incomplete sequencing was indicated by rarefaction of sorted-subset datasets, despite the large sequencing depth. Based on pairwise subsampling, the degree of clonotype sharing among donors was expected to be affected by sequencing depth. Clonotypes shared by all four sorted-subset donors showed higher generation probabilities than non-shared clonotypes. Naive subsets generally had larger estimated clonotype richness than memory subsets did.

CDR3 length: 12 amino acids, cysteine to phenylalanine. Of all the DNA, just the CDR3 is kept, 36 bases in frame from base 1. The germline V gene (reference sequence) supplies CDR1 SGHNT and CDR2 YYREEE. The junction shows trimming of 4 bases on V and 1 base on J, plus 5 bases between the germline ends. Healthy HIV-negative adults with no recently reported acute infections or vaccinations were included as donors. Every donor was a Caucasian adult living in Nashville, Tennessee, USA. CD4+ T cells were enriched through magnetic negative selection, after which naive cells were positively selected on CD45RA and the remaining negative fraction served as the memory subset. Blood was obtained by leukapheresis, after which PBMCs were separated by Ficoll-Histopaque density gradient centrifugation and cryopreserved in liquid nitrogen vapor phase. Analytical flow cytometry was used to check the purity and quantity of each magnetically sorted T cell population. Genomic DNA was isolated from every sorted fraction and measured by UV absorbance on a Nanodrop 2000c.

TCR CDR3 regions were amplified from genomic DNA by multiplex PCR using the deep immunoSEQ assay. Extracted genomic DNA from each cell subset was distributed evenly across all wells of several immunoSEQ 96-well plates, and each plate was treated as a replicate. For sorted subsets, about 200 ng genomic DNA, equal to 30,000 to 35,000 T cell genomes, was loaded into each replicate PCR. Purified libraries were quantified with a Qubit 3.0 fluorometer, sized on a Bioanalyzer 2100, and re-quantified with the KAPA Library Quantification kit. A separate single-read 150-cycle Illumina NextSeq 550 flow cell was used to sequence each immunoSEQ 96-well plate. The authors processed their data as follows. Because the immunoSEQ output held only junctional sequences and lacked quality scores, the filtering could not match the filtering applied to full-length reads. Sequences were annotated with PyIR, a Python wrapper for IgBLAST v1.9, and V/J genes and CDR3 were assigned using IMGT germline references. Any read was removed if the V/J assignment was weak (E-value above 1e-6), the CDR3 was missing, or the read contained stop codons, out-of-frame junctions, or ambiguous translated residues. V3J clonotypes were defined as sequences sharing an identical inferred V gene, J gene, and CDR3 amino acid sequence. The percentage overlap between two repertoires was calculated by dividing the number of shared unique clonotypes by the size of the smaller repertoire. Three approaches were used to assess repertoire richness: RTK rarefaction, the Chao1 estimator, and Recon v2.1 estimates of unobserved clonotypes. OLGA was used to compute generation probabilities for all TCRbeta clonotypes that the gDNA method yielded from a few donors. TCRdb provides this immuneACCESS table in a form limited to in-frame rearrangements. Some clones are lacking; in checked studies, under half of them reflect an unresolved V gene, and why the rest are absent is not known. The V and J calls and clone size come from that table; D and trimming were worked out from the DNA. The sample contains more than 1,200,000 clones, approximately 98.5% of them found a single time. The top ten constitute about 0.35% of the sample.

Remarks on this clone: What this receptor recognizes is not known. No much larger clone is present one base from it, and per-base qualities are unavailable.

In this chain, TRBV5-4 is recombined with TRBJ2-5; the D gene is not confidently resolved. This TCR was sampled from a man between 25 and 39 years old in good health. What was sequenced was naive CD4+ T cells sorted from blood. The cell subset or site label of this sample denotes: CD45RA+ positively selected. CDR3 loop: CASSRPQETQYF. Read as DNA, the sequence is TGTGCCAGCAGCAGGCCCCAAGAGACCCAGTACTTC.